A single sample gave rise to the 13 T cell receptor beta chains below, sequenced in a study of control samples from healthy donors and cancer patients. TCRdb's copy holds only in-frame clones and misses some; the assay was immunoSEQ multiplex PCR. This table holds about 150,000 clones, 75% to 95% found once. Sequencing was carried out using blood. These receptors all stem from a woman between 40 and 50 years old in good health.

V and J are TRBV2 and TRBJ2-7, with TRBD1 as a possible D gene (5 bases). CDR1 is SNHLY and CDR2 is FYNNEI in the germline V gene. The V gene lost 6 bases and the J gene lost 6 bases, with 12 bases spanning the gap. CDR3 length equals 12 residues. The CDR3 nucleotides are TGTGCCAGCAGGGACGACAGAGCCGAGCAGTACTTC. Protein sequence: CASRDDRAEQYF.

The chain employs TRBV6-5 and TRBJ1-6; D is perhaps TRBD1 (5 bases). Germline V lookup: CDR1 MNHEY, CDR2 SVGAGI. The length of the CDR3 is 15 residues. Trimming shortened V by 3 bases and J by 6 bases, and 12 bases separated the two germline ends. CDR3 sequence reads: CASSYRQSTNSPLHF. The CDR3 DNA reads as TGTGCCAGCAGTTATCGACAGTCGACTAATTCACCCCTCCACTTT.

The V call is TRBV10-3, the J call TRBJ1-2; 8 nucleotides line up with TRBD1. The CDR3 extends over 14 amino acids. V shed 2 bases and J 8 bases; nucleotides not matched to a gene: 7. Germline CDR1 reads ENHRY; CDR2 reads SYGVKD. The CDR3 loop is CAISEPRTGFGYTF. The DNA for the CDR3 is TGTGCCATCAGTGAGCCAAGGACAGGGTTCGGCTACACCTTC.

Only one count was recorded for this clone. This chain connects TRBV18 to TRBJ2-7, with 10 nucleotides matching TRBD2. The trim removed 3 bases at V and 7 bases at J, leaving 15 bases unmatched. The CDR3 totals 17 residues. Germline CDR1 and CDR2: KGHSH and LQKENI. Here the CDR3 DNA reads TGTGCCAGCTCACCCCCCCCAAGAGCGGGGGGGCCGCAGGAGCAGTACTTC. Its protein product is CASSPPPRAGGPQEQYF.

The J gene is TRBJ2-3, the V gene TRBV4-2; 9 bases align to TRBD2. CDR1 is LGHNA and CDR2 is YNFKEQ in the germline V gene. The CDR3 extends over 17 amino acids. V was pared by 0 bases and J by 3 bases, with 7 bases of the junction left unmatched. The CDR3 spells CASSQDSAGGSTDTQYF. CDR3 DNA: TGTGCCAGCAGCCAAGATAGTGCGGGGGGGAGTACAGATACGCAGTATTTT.

The chain carries TRBV2 and TRBJ2-5; 9 nucleotides align to TRBD1. V was pared by 6 bases and J by 2 bases, with 10 bases of the junction left unmatched. Germline CDR1 SNHLY, CDR2 FYNNEI. The CDR3 spans 16 residues. CDR3 loop: CASRAMDRGRQETQYF. The CDR3 region has the DNA TGTGCCAGCAGGGCCATGGACAGGGGTAGACAAGAGACCCAGTACTTC.

This rearrangement joins TRBV7-3 to TRBJ2-1; no reliable D call. Per germline, CDR1 SGHTA and CDR2 FQGTGA. The CDR3 covers 15 residues. Trimming left V 0 bases short and J 0 bases short, with 6 bases between. The CDR3 loop reads CASSLTESSYNEQFF. CDR3 nucleotides: TGTGCCAGCAGCTTAACCGAGAGCTCCTACAATGAGCAGTTCTTC.

This chain joins TRBV7-2 and TRBJ2-2; D is uncertain. The germline V and J ends were trimmed by 0 bases and 2 bases, with 7 bases remaining between them. This CDR3 contains 15 residues. Germline V gene sequence: CDR1 SGHTA, CDR2 FQGNSA. The CDR3 region is CASSLASRNTGELFF. The CDR3 nucleotides read TGTGCCAGCAGCTTAGCGTCGCGTAACACCGGGGAGCTGTTTTTT.

The V gene is TRBV6-5, the J gene TRBJ1-1; D is undetermined. In germline, CDR1 is MNHEY, CDR2 SVGAGI. The CDR3 has 13 amino acids. Trimming cost V 5 bases and J 6 bases, with 13 bases left between them. The CDR3 DNA is TGTGCCAGCAGTCCAGACGGGATGGCTGAAGCTTTCTTT. Protein product: CASSPDGMAEAFF.

The gene calls are TRBV5-5 and TRBJ1-1; 7 nucleotides line up with TRBD1. This CDR3 has 13 amino acids. Germline CDR1 and CDR2: SGHKS and YYEKEE (reference sequence). V was clipped by 7 bases and J by 4 bases; unmatched bases: 7. The CDR3 here is CASVFSGGTEAFF. The CDR3 bases are TGTGCCAGCGTTTTTTCAGGGGGCACTGAAGCTTTCTTT.

The chain recombines TRBV5-1 with TRBJ1-4; D remains ambiguous. The V and J ends lost 0 bases and 8 bases respectively, with 14 bases between them. The CDR3 length is 15 residues. CDR1 SGHRS and CDR2 YFSETQ come from the germline V gene. DNA for the CDR3: TGCGCCAGCAGCTTGGTGGACGGTGGGCGGGAAAAACTGTTTTTT. This gives the protein CASSLVDGGREKLFF.

This clone appeared once. The chain carries TRBV6-5 and TRBJ2-7; 7 positions match TRBD1. The CDR3 loop spans 16 amino acids. Trimming removed 0 bases from V and 3 bases from J; junction bases left unmatched: 8. Germline V gene data show CDR1 as MNHEY and CDR2 as SVGAGI. CDR3 coding DNA: TGTGCCAGCAGTTACTCGTTTTCGGGGACAGACTACGAGCAGTACTTC. Translated, it gives CASSYSFSGTDYEQYF.

This sequence joins TRBV7-7 and TRBJ2-5; no clear D gene. Germline CDR1 and CDR2: SSHAT and FNYEAQ (reference sequence). This CDR3 has 15 residues. V dropped 2 bases and J dropped 3 bases, with 13 bases sitting between them. The CDR3 spells CASSLMVAAEETQYF. The CDR3 DNA follows: TGTGCCAGCAGCTTAATGGTGGCGGCGGAAGAGACCCAGTACTTC.